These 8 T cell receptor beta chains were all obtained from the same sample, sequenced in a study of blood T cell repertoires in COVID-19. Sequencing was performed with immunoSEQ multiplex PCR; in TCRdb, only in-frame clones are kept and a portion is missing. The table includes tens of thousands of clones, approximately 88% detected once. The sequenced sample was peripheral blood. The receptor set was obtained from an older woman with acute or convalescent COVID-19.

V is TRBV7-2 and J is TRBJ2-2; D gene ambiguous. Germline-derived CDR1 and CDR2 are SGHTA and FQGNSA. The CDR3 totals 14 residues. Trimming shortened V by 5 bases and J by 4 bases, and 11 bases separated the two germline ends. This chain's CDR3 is CASSRLTTTGELFF. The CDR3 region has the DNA TGTGCCAGCAGCCGCCTGACAACCACCGGGGAGCTGTTTTTT.

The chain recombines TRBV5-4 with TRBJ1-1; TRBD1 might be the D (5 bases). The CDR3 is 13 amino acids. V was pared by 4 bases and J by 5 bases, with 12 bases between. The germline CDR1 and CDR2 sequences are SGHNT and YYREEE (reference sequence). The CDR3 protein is CASSGPGRTEAFF. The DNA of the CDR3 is TGTGCCAGCAGCGGACCAGGGAGGACTGAAGCTTTCTTT.

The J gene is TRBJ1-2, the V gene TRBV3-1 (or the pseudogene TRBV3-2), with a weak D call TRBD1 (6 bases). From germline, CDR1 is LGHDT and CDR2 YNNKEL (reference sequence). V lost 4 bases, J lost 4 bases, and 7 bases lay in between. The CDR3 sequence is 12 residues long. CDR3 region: CASSLQGYGYTF. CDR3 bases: TGTGCCAGCAGCCTACAGGGCTATGGCTACACCTTC.

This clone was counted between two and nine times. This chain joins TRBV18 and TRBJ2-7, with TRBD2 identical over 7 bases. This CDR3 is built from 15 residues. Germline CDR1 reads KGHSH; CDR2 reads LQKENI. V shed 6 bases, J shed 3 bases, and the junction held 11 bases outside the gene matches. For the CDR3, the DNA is TGTGCCAGCTCCCCCGGGGGGAGCGCGAACTACGAGCAGTACGTC. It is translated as CASSPGGSANYEQYV.

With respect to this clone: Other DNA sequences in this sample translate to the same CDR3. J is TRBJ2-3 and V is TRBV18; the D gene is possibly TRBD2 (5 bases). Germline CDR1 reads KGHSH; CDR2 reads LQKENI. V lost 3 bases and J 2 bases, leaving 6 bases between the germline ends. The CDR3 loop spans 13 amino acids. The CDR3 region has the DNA TGTGCCAGCTCACCCGACTACACAGATACGCAGTATTTT. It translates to CASSPDYTDTQYF.

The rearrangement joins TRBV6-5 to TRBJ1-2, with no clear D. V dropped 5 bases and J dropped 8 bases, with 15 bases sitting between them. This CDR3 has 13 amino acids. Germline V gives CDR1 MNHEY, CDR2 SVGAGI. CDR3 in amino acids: CASSNGRGSGYTF. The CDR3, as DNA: TGTGCCAGCAGTAACGGTCGAGGGTCGGGCTACACCTTC.

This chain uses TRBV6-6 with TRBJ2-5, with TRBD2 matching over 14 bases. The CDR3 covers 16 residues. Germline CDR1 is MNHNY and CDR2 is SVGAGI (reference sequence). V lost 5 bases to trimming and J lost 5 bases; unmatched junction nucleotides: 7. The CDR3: CASSGLAGGLSETQYF. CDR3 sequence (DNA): TGTGCCAGCAGTGGACTAGCGGGGGGCCTCTCGGAGACCCAGTACTTC.

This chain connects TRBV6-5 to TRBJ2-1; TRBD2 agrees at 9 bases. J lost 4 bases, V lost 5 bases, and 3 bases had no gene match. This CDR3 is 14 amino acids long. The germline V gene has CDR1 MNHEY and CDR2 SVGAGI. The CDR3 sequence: CASSNGLAYNEQFF. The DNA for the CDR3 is TGTGCCAGCAGTAACGGACTAGCGTACAATGAGCAGTTCTTC.